The 27 T cell receptor beta chains in this list originate from one sample, sequenced in a study of early stage breast cancer tumors. The repertoire was sequenced with immunoSEQ multiplex PCR; TCRdb's copy has only in-frame clones and lacks some. This table has fewer than 90,000 clones, more than 60% appearing once. The sequenced sample consisted of blood. These receptor sequences come from a person aged 55 to 75 with breast cancer.

The chain combines TRBV28 with TRBJ2-1; 7 bases agree with TRBD1. The length of the CDR3 is 15 residues. With 2 bases clipped from V and 10 bases from J, the junction kept 11 bases outside the gene matches. From germline, CDR1 is MDHEN and CDR2 SYDVKM. CDR3 DNA sequence: TGTGCCAGCAGTTTAAGGTCAGGGGGAAAGGGGGAGCAGTTCTTC. Translating it yields CASSLRSGGKGEQFF.

The chain recombines TRBV4-1 with TRBJ2-1; weak D call: TRBD1 (5 bases). CDR3 size: 16 residues. Germline CDR1 is MGHRA and CDR2 is YSYEKL. The V end was cut by 0 bases, the J end by 8 bases, with 17 bases between. The CDR3 sequence: CASSQDPAGSVYEQFF. The CDR3 DNA reads as TGCGCCAGCAGCCAAGATCCCGCAGGGTCAGTATATGAGCAGTTCTTC.

CDR3 protein: CASSSGTSNNEQFF. For the CDR3, the DNA is TGTGCCAGCTCGTCCGGGACTAGTAACAATGAGCAGTTCTTC. The chain uses TRBV18 and TRBJ2-1; 8 bases align to TRBD2. Germline V CDR1 and CDR2: KGHSH, LQKENI. The CDR3 length is 14 residues. Trimming took 6 bases from V and 5 from J; bases not matched to a gene: 6.

CDR3 in amino acids: CASRETGAGANVLTF. The DNA for the CDR3 is TGTGCCAGCAGGGAAACAGGGGCTGGGGCCAACGTCCTGACTTTC. The rearrangement joins TRBV28 to TRBJ2-6; the match to TRBD1 covers 7 bases. V dropped 6 bases and J dropped 2; count of bases not matched to a gene: 4. CDR3 size: 15 residues. The germline V gene encodes CDR1 MDHEN and CDR2 SYDVKM.

The chain joins TRBV27 to TRBJ1-6; D perhaps matches TRBD1 (5 bases). The germline CDR1 and CDR2 sequences are MNHEY and SMNVEV (reference sequence). CDR3 length equals 14 residues. Deletions cut 2 bases from V and 11 bases from J, with 13 bases between. The CDR3 sequence: CASSLMRGETPLHF. The CDR3 nucleotides are TGTGCCAGCAGTTTAATGAGGGGCGAAACACCCCTCCACTTT.

The CDR3 nucleotides read TGTGCCAGCAGTTTCGGTCGGGGGGCCTATAGCAATCAGCCCCAGCATTTT. This translates into CASSFGRGAYSNQPQHF. The J gene is TRBJ1-5, the V gene TRBV28; tentative D call: TRBD1 (6 bases). CDR1 and CDR2 (germline): MDHEN, SYDVKM. CDR3 size: 17 residues. The V end was cut by 3 bases, the J end by 0 bases, with 15 bases between. Using reference TRBV28 and TRBJ1-5 for the parts outside the CDR3, the full variable domain is DVKVTQSSRYLVKRTGEKVFLECVQDMDHENMFWYRQDPGLGLRLIYFSYDVKMKEKGDIPEGYSVSREKKERFSLILESASTNQTSMYLCASSFGRGAYSNQPQHFGDGTRLSIL.

CDR3 DNA sequence: TGTGCCAGCAGCGTAGGACATTCTTCGGGCTACGAGCAGTACTTC. This gives the protein CASSVGHSSGYEQYF. The chain combines TRBV9 with TRBJ2-7; D unresolved. CDR3 length: 15 residues. Trimming removed 0 bases from V and 3 bases from J, with 13 bases in between. The germline V gene has CDR1 SGDLS and CDR2 YYNGEE.

The V and J genes are TRBV25-1 and TRBJ1-2; D call uncertain. CDR3 size: 15 residues. Germline-derived CDR1 and CDR2 are MGHDK and SYGVNS. Trimming stripped 4 bases from V and 8 bases from J, with 20 bases between. The CDR3 is CASSGIRREEKGYTF. The CDR3 region has the DNA TGTGCCAGCAGTGGGATCAGGAGGGAGGAGAAAGGCTACACCTTC.

This chain links TRBV2 with TRBJ2-5; D gene uncertain. CDR3 length: 11 amino acids. Germline loops: CDR1 SNHLY, CDR2 FYNNEI. Trimming took off 7 bases at V and 4 bases at J, with 7 bases between the two ends. CDR3 loop: CASTRAETQYF. The CDR3 nucleotides are TGTGCCAGCACGCGAGCAGAGACCCAGTACTTC.

The chain couples TRBV10-3 to TRBJ2-2; 10 bases are shared with TRBD2. Germline values: CDR1 ENHRY, CDR2 SYGVKD. This CDR3 is 16 amino acids long. The junction had 4 bases not matched to a gene; V was cut back by 3 bases and J by 3 bases. The CDR3: CAISDLAGEYTGELFF. The CDR3 region has the DNA TGTGCCATCAGTGACCTAGCGGGGGAGTACACCGGGGAGCTGTTTTTT.

This clone was observed a single time. This chain uses TRBV7-9 with TRBJ2-5, with D unresolved. Germline V gene lookup returns CDR1 SEHNR and CDR2 FQNEAQ (reference sequence). V was pared by 4 bases and J by 4 bases, with 4 bases between. The CDR3 contains 11 residues. The CDR3 DNA is TGTGCCAGCAGCTATTCAGAGACCCAGTACTTC. It translates to CASSYSETQYF. Filled out from reference TRBV7-9 and TRBJ2-5, the complete variable domain reads DTGVSQNPRHKITKRGQNVTFRCDPISEHNRLYWYRQTLGQGPEFLTYFQNEAQLEKSRLLSDRFSAERPKGSFSTLEIQRTEQGDSAMYLCASSYSETQYFGPGTRLLVL.

The chain links TRBV7-9 to TRBJ2-7; 9 bases line up with TRBD2. The junction had 5 bases not matched to a gene; V was cut back by 1 base and J by 7 bases. The CDR3 length is 14 residues. The germline CDR1 and CDR2 sequences are SEHNR and FQNEAQ (reference sequence). CDR3 DNA sequence: TGTGCCAGCAGCTTAGTAGCGGGGGAAAGTGAGCAGTACTTC. This codes for CASSLVAGESEQYF.

The chain has TRBV7-2 and TRBJ2-3, with D perhaps TRBD1 (6 bases). This CDR3 comprises 16 residues. V lost 1 base and J 1 base, leaving 12 bases between the germline ends. Germline-derived CDR1 and CDR2 are SGHTA and FQGNSA. CDR3 protein: CASSLGWGRRTDTQYF. The CDR3 bases are TGTGCCAGCAGCTTAGGGTGGGGGCGTCGCACAGATACGCAGTATTTT.

A few counts support this clone. The chain has TRBV27 and TRBJ2-3; D unclear. The CDR3 has 15 residues. The germline CDR1 and CDR2 sequences are MNHEY and SMNVEV (reference sequence). Trimming took off 2 bases at V and 3 bases at J, with 12 bases between the two ends. The CDR3 DNA follows: TGTGCCAGCAGTTTAGGGCGCGGAAGGACAGATACGCAGTATTTT. Translation gives CASSLGRGRTDTQYF.

This sequence joins TRBV27 and TRBJ1-4; D gene ambiguous. Germline loops: CDR1 MNHEY, CDR2 SMNVEV (reference sequence). The CDR3 is 15 residues long. V gave up 2 bases and J gave up 8 bases, with 15 bases separating them. CDR3 coding DNA: TGTGCCAGCAGTTTAGAGGAGGATAGCGTGGAAAAACTGTTTTTT. The encoded protein is CASSLEEDSVEKLFF.

V usage is TRBV10-2 and J usage is TRBJ2-2; TRBD1 matches 7 bases. The CDR3 spans 13 residues. CDR1 and CDR2 from the germline V gene are WSHSY and SAAADI. J lost 7 bases, V lost 5 bases, and 4 bases had no gene match. CDR3 bases: TGCGCCAGCAGTTCCCAGGGGGTCGGGGAGCTGTTTTTT. It specifies CASSSQGVGELFF.

This clone was observed a few times. The V call is TRBV5-1, the J call TRBJ2-2; 8 nucleotides match TRBD2. This CDR3 contains 18 residues. CDR1 and CDR2 from the germline V gene are SGHRS and YFSETQ. The trim removed 2 bases at V and 2 bases at J, leaving 11 bases unmatched. CDR3 protein: CASSFTQISGSNTGELFF. CDR3 sequence (DNA): TGCGCCAGCAGCTTCACACAAATCAGCGGGAGTAACACCGGGGAGCTGTTTTTT.

The V call is TRBV7-6, the J call TRBJ2-7, with 9 bases identical to TRBD2. The CDR3 loop spans 14 amino acids. Germline V gene lookup returns CDR1 SGHVS and CDR2 FNYEAQ. V lost 0 bases and J lost 5; bases outside the gene matches: 2. CDR3 coding DNA: TGTGCCAGCAGCTTAGCGCGGGAGGGGCACGAGCAGTACTTC. Translation: CASSLAREGHEQYF.

DNA of the CDR3: TGTGCCAGCAGTCTCGTGGATCAGCCCCAGCATTTT. Encoded protein: CASSLVDQPQHF. The rearrangement uses TRBV28 and TRBJ1-5; no clear D gene. Germline V gene lookup returns CDR1 MDHEN and CDR2 SYDVKM. This CDR3 has 12 residues. V was trimmed by 5 bases and J by 5 bases, leaving 7 bases between them. Full variable domain (remainder filled in from reference TRBV28 and TRBJ1-5): DVKVTQSSRYLVKRTGEKVFLECVQDMDHENMFWYRQDPGLGLRLIYFSYDVKMKEKGDIPEGYSVSREKKERFSLILESASTNQTSMYLCASSLVDQPQHFGDGTRLSIL.

The chain joins TRBV6-6 to TRBJ2-1; 8 positions match TRBD2. With V trimmed by 2 bases and J by 8 bases, 2 bases remained unmatched. The CDR3 is 13 amino acids. Germline-derived CDR1 and CDR2 are MNHNY and SVGAGI (reference sequence). CDR3 residues: CASSYGTSYEQFF. CDR3 DNA sequence: TGTGCCAGCAGTTACGGGACTAGTTATGAGCAGTTCTTC.

Only a few counts were recorded for this clone. This sequence joins TRBV10-3 and TRBJ1-2, with D maybe TRBD1 (6 bases). Trimming pared 4 bases from V and 5 bases from J, leaving 17 bases between. This CDR3 is built from 15 residues. The germline gives CDR1 ENHRY, CDR2 SYGVKD. The CDR3 region has the DNA TGTGCCATCAGTGGAACCTTGTCAGGGGAATATGGCTACACCTTC. It translates to CAISGTLSGEYGYTF.

The rearrangement links TRBV11-2 to TRBJ2-7; a possible D gene is TRBD1 (5 bases). Germline assignment: CDR1 SGHAT and CDR2 FQNNGV. The ends were cut back, 5 bases at V and 7 bases at J, with 15 bases in the middle. The CDR3 spans 13 residues. The CDR3 spells CASSQTAQGEQYF. DNA of the CDR3: TGTGCCAGCAGCCAGACGGCCCAGGGTGAGCAGTACTTC. Looking up the rest from reference TRBV11-2 and TRBJ2-7 gives the full variable domain: EAGVAQSPRYKIIEKRQSVAFWCNPISGHATLYWYQQILGQGPKLLIQFQNNGVVDDSQLPKDRFSAERLKGVDSTLKIQPAKLEDSAVYLCASSQTAQGEQYFGPGTRLTVT.

The chain couples TRBV7-2 to TRBJ2-5; D ambiguous. Trimming took 3 bases from V and 4 from J, leaving 9 bases between them. CDR3 length equals 13 residues. The germline CDR1 and CDR2 sequences are SGHTA and FQGNSA. The CDR3 sequence is CASSFRLTETQYF. As DNA, the CDR3 is TGTGCCAGCAGCTTTCGGTTGACAGAGACCCAGTACTTC.

The gene calls are TRBV7-3 and TRBJ2-1; 11 bases are shared with TRBD2. The CDR3 is 14 residues long. The germline CDR1 and CDR2 sequences are SGHTA and FQGTGA. V shed 5 bases, J shed 9 bases, and the junction held 6 bases outside the gene matches. CDR3 DNA: TGTGCCAGCAGCCCTTCCGGGACTAGCGGTGAGCAGTTCTTC. The encoded protein is CASSPSGTSGEQFF.

The chain is built from TRBV28 and TRBJ2-5, with 8 bases identical to TRBD2. This CDR3 has 14 amino acids. Germline values: CDR1 MDHEN, CDR2 SYDVKM. V lost 7 bases, J lost 4 bases, and 8 bases stayed unmatched. In DNA form, the CDR3 reads TGTGCCAGCAATTTGGCGGGAGGAATAGAGACCCAGTACTTC. This gives the protein CASNLAGGIETQYF.

The V call is TRBV9, the J call TRBJ2-5, with 10 bases aligning to TRBD2. CDR3 size: 16 residues. Trimming took 0 bases from V and 5 from J; bases not matched to a gene: 7. Germline V CDR1 and CDR2: SGDLS, YYNGEE. The CDR3 DNA reads as TGTGCCAGCAGCGTAGCAGCGGGAGGGCCGGGGGAGACCCAGTACTTC. Amino acids: CASSVAAGGPGETQYF.

V and J are TRBV19 and TRBJ1-2; perhaps TRBD1 as D (6 bases). This CDR3 has 13 residues. Germline-derived CDR1 and CDR2 are LNHDA and SQIVND (reference sequence). Trimming removed 3 bases at V and 4 bases at J, with 9 bases between. The CDR3 region is CASSMVRGYGYTF. Written as DNA, the CDR3 is TGTGCCAGTAGTATGGTCAGGGGCTATGGCTACACCTTC.